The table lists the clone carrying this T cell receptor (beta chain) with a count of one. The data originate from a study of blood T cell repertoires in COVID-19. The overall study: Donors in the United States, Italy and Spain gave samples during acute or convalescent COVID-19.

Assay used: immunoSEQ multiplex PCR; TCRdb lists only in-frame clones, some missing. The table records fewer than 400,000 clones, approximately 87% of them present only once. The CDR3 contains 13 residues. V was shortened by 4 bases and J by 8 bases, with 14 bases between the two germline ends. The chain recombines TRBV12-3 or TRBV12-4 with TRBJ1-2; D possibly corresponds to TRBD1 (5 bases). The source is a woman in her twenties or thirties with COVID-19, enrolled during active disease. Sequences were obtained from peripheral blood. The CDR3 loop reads CASSSGSPRGYTF. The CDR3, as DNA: TGTGCCAGCAGTTCAGGGTCCCCGAGGGGCTACACCTTC.